Shown below are 3 T cell receptor beta chains from a single sample sequenced in a study of T-cell reconstitution after alpha-beta-depleted transplantation in children (dated by TCRdb to 2016 to 2017). The protocol used for the library was PCR. Sequenced using an Illumina HiSeq 2500. TCR libraries were prepared with molecular barcoding, using unique molecular identifiers to normalize TCRbeta repertoire quantification. TCRdb ran its own pipeline on the public reads, namely fastp trimming at Q25 and MiXCR clone calling, and kept in-frame beta chains. Every entry covers one CDR3 protein and lists the most common genes and DNA from its rows. This sample comprises 250,000 or so distinct CDR3 sequences, roughly a quarter of them detected only once. The ten most abundant clones make up about 5% of the sample. This sample's treatment or condition label indicates: allogeneic hematopoietic cell transplantation with graft depleted of TCRalphabeta T cells and CD19 B cells.

Sequences were derived from PBMCs, mostly from graft donor cells, sampled 360 days after TCRalphabeta/CD19-depleted stem cell transplant. The receptor set was obtained from a female patient aged 2-9 years who had a stem cell transplant for congenital amegakaryocytic thrombocytopenia, so the T cells may come from the graft donor.

The chain joins TRBV28 to TRBJ2-5; 7 bases are shared with TRBD2. The CDR3 has 15 residues. J was trimmed by 7 bases and V by 7 bases; bases with no gene match: 15. CDR1 is MDHEN and CDR2 is SYDVKM in the germline V gene. The chain's CDR3 is CASKVGGSQWRTQYF. CDR3 DNA: TGTGCCAGCAAGGTGGGAGGGTCCCAATGGAGGACCCAGTACTTC.

J is TRBJ2-3 and V is TRBV12-3 or TRBV12-4; D might be TRBD1 or TRBD2, each matching 7 bases. The CDR3 has 16 residues. Trimming removed 5 bases at V and 6 bases at J, with 21 bases between. CDR3 amino acids: CASSTTSGTRGDTQYF. The CDR3 nucleotides read TGTGCCAGCAGTACGACAAGCGGGACCAGGGGGGATACGCAGTATTTT.

This clonotype was counted many times. This chain uses TRBV28 with TRBJ1-4; D is uncertain. The CDR3 totals 13 residues. The V gene lost 10 bases and the J gene lost 6 bases, with 15 bases spanning the gap. In germline, CDR1 is MDHEN, CDR2 SYDVKM. The CDR3 is CATRTGADEKLFF. CDR3 nucleotides: TGTGCCACTCGAACGGGCGCGGATGAAAAACTGTTTTTT.